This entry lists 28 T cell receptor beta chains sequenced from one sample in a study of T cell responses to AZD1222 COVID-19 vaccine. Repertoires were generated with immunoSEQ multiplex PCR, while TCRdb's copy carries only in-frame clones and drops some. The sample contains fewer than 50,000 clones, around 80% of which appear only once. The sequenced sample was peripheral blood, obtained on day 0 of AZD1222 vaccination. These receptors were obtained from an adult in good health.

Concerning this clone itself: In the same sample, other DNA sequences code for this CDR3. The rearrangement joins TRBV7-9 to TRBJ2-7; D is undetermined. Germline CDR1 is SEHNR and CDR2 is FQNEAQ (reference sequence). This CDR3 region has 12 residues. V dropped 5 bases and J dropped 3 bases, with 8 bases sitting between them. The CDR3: CASSPTGYEQYF. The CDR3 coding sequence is TGTGCCAGCAGCCCGACGGGCTACGAGCAGTACTTC.

CDR3 residues: CASSQVQVYEQYF. Here the CDR3 DNA reads TGTGCCAGCAGCCAAGTACAGGTGTACGAGCAGTACTTC. The chain joins TRBV14 to TRBJ2-7; D is perhaps TRBD1 (5 bases). V dropped 1 base and J dropped 4 bases, with 8 bases sitting between them. CDR1 is SGHDN and CDR2 is FVKESK in the germline V gene. This CDR3 is built from 13 residues.

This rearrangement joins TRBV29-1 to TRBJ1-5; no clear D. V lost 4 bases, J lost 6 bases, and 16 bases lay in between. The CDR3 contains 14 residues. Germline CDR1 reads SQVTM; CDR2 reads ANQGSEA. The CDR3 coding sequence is TGCAGCGTTGGAGACCTCGATAGTTCTCAGCCCCAGCATTTT. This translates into CSVGDLDSSQPQHF.

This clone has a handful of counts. CDR3 nucleotide sequence: TGCGCCAGCAGCCCCGGGACAGGGATCGATTCCTACGAGCAGTACTTC. Encoded protein: CASSPGTGIDSYEQYF. The chain couples TRBV4-3 to TRBJ2-7, with TRBD1 matching over 9 bases. The V gene's germline CDR1 is LGHNA and CDR2 YSLEER. This CDR3 is built from 16 residues. Trimming took 4 bases from V and 1 from J; bases not matched to a gene: 8.

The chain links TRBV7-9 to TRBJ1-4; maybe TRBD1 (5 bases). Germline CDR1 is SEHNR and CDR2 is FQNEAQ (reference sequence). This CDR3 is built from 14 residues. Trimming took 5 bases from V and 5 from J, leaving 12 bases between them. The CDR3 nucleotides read TGTGCCAGCAGCGACCTCGGGGGGAATGAAAAACTGTTTTTT. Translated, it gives CASSDLGGNEKLFF.

The CDR3 nucleotides read TGTGCCAGCAGTTTTCTAGCAACCAATGAGCAGTTCTTC. This translates into CASSFLATNEQFF. The chain employs TRBV27 and TRBJ2-1; D may be TRBD2 (5 bases). Trimming stripped 3 bases from V and 6 bases from J, with 9 bases between. Germline-derived CDR1 and CDR2 are MNHEY and SMNVEV (reference sequence). The CDR3 extends over 13 amino acids.

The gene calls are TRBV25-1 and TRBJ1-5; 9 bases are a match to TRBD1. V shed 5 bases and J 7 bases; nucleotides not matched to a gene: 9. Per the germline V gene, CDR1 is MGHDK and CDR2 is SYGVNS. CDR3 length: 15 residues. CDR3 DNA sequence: TGTGCCAGCAGTAAAACGGGACAGGGCACCCAGCCCCAGCATTTT. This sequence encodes CASSKTGQGTQPQHF.

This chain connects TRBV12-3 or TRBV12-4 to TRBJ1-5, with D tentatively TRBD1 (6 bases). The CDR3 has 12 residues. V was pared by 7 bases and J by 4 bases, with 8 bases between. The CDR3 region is CASTDRNQPQHF. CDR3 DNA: TGTGCCAGCACCGACAGGAATCAGCCCCAGCATTTT.

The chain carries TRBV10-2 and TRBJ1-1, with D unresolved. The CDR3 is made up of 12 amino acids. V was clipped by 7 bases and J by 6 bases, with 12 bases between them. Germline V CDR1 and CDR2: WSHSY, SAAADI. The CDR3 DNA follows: TGCGCCAGCACATCCCAGAGCTCTGAAGCTTTCTTT. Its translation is CASTSQSSEAFF.

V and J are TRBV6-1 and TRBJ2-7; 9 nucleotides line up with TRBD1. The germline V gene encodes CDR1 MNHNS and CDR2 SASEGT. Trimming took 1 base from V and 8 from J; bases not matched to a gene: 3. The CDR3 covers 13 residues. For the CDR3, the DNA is TGTGCCAGCAGTGAAGTTGGGACAGGGCAGCAGTACTTC. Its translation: CASSEVGTGQQYF.

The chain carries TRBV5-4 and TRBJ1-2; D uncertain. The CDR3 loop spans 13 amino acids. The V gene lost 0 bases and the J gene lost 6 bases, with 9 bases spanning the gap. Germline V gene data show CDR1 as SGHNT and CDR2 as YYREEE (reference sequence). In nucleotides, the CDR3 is TGTGCCAGCAGCTTGGATGCGGTTAATGGCTACACCTTC. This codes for CASSLDAVNGYTF.

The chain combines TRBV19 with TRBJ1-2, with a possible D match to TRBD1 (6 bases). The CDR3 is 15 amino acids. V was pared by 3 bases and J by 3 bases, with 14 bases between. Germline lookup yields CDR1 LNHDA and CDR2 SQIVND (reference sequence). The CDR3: CASSIEQGGYYGYTF. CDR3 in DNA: TGTGCCAGTAGTATTGAACAGGGAGGTTACTATGGCTACACCTTC. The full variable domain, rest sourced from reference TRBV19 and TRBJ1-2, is DGGITQSPKYLFRKEGQNVTLSCEQNLNHDAMYWYRQDPGQGLRLIYYSQIVNDFQKGDIAEGYSVSREKKESFPLTVTSAQKNPTAFYLCASSIEQGGYYGYTFGSGTRLTVV.

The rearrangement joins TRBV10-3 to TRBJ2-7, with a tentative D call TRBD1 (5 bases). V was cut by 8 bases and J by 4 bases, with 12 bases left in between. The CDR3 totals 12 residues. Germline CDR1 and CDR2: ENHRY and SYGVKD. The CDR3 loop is CAIAQGAYEQYF. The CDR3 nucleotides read TGTGCCATCGCCCAGGGTGCGTACGAGCAGTACTTC.

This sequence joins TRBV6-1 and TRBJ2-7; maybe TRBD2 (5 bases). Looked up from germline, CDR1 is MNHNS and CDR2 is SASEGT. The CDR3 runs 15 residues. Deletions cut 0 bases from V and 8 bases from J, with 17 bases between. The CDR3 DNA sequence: TGTGCCAGCAGTGAAGCGTGGCTAGCTATTTCGCAGCAGTACTTC. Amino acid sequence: CASSEAWLAISQQYF.

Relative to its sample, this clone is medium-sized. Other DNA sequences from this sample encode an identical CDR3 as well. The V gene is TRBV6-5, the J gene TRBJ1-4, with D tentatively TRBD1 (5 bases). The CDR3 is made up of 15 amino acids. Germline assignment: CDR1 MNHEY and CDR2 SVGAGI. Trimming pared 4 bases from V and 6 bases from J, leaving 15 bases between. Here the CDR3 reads CASSLSRQGDEKLFF. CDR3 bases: TGTGCCAGCAGTTTGAGCAGGCAGGGTGATGAAAAACTGTTTTTT.

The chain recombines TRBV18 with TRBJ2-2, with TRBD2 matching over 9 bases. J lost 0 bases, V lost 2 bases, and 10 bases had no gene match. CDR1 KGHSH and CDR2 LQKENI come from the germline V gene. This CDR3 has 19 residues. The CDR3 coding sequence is TGTGCCAGCTCACCAAGGCACCCAGCGGGGGGCCCGAACACCGGGGAGCTGTTTTTT. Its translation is CASSPRHPAGGPNTGELFF.

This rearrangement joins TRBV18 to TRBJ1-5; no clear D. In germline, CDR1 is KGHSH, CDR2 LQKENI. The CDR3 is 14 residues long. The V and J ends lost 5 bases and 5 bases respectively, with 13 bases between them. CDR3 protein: CASSTDGRDQPQHF. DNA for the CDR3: TGTGCCAGCTCAACGGACGGAAGGGATCAGCCCCAGCATTTT.

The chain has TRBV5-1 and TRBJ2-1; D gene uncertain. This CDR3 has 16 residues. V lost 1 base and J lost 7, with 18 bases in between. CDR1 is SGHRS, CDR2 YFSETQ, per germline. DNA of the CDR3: TGCGCCAGCAGCTTGTATGAGTCCGCCGCTAGGAATGAGCAGTTCTTC. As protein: CASSLYESAARNEQFF. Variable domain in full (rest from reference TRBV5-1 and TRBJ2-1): KAGVTQTPRYLIKTRGQQVTLSCSPISGHRSVSWYQQTPGQGLQFLFEYFSETQRNKGNFPGRFSGRQFSNSRSEMNVSTLELGDSALYLCASSLYESAARNEQFFGPGTRLTVL.

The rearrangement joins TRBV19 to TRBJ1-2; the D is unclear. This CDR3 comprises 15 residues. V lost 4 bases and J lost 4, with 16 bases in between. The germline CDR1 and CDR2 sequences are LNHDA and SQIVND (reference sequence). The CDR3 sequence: CASSTRQAWAYGYTF. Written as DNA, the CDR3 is TGTGCCAGTAGTACCCGTCAGGCTTGGGCCTATGGCTACACCTTC.

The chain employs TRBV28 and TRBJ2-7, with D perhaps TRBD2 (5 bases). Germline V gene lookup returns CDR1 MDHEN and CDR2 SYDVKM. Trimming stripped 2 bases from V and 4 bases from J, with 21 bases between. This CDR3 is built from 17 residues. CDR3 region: CASSLRAGEAAPYEQYF. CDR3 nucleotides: TGTGCCAGCAGTTTAAGGGCCGGTGAAGCGGCCCCGTACGAGCAGTACTTC.

This CDR3 is CASSIASPGQQYF. CDR3 DNA: TGTGCCAGTAGTATAGCCTCTCCGGGACAGCAGTACTTC. This sequence joins TRBV19 and TRBJ2-7; either TRBD1 or TRBD2 may supply D (5 bases each). V lost 1 base, J lost 8 bases, and 12 bases lay in between. Germline values: CDR1 LNHDA, CDR2 SQIVND (reference sequence). This CDR3 is built from 13 residues. The whole variable domain, filled in from reference TRBV19 and TRBJ2-7, reads DGGITQSPKYLFRKEGQNVTLSCEQNLNHDAMYWYRQDPGQGLRLIYYSQIVNDFQKGDIAEGYSVSREKKESFPLTVTSAQKNPTAFYLCASSIASPGQQYFGPGTRLTVT.

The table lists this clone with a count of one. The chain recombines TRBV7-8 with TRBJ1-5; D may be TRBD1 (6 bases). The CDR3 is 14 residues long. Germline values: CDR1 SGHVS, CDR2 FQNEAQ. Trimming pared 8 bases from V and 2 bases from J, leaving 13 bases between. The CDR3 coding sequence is TGTGCCAGCGGCCTGGGACATGGCAATCAGCCCCAGCATTTT. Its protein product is CASGLGHGNQPQHF.

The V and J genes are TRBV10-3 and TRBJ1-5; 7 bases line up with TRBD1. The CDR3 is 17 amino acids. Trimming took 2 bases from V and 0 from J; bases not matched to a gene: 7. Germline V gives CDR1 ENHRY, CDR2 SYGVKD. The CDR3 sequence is CAISEHGTDYSNQPQHF. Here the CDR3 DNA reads TGTGCCATCAGTGAGCACGGGACAGACTATAGCAATCAGCCCCAGCATTTT.

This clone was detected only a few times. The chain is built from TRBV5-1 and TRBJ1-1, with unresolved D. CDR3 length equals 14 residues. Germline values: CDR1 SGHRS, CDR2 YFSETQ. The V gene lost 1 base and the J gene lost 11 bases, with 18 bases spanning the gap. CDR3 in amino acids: CASSLSMDGVEAFF. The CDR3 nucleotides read TGCGCCAGCAGCTTGTCTATGGACGGGGTCGAGGCTTTCTTT.

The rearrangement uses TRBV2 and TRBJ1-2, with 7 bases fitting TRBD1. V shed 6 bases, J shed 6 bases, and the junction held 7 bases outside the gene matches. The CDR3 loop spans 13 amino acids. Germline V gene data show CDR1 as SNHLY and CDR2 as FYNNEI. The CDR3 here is CASREWTGDGYTF. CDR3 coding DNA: TGTGCCAGCAGGGAGTGGACAGGTGATGGCTACACCTTC.

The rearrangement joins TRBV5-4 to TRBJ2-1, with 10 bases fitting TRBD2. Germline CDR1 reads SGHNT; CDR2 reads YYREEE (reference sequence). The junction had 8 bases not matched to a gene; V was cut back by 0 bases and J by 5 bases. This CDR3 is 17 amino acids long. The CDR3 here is CASSLAAGAGGHNEQFF. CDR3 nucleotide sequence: TGTGCCAGCAGCTTGGCCGCGGGAGCGGGGGGGCACAATGAGCAGTTCTTC.

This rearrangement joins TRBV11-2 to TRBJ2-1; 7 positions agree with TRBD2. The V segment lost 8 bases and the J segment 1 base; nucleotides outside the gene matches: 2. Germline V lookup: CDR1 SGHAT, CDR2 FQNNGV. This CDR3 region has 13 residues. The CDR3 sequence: CASVGGSYNEQFF. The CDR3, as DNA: TGTGCCAGCGTCGGGGGGTCCTACAATGAGCAGTTCTTC.

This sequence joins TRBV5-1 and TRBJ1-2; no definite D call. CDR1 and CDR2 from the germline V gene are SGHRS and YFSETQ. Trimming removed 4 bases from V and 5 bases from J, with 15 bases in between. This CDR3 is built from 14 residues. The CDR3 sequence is CASSRSERGYGYTF. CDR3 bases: TGCGCCAGCAGCAGGTCCGAGCGAGGTTATGGCTACACCTTC.